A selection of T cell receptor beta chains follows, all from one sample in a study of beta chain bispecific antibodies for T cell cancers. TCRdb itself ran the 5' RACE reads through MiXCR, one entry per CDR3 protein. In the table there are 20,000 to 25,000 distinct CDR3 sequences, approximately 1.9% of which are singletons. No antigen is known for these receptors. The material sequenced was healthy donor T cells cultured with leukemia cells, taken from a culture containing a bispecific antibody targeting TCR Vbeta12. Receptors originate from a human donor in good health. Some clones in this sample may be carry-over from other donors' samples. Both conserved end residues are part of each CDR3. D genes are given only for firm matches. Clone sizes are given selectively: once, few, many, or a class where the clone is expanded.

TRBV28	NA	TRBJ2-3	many	CASSLVQGETDTQYF	TGTGCCAGCAGTTTAGTTCAGGGAGAAACAGATACGCAGTATTTT
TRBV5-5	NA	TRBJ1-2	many	CASSRTGTSDYGYTF	TGTGCCAGCAGTAGAACCGGGACATCCGACTATGGCTACACCTTC
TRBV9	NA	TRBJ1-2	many	CASSHGGTNYGYTF	TGTGCCAGCAGCCACGGGGGGACTAACTATGGCTACACCTTC
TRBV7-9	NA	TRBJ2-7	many	CASRVGEGAEQYF	TGTGCCAGCAGGGTGGGAGAGGGAGCCGAGCAGTACTTC
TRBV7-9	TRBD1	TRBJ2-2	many	CASSLTGRSGELFF	TGTGCCAGCAGCTTGACAGGGCGAAGCGGGGAGCTGTTTTTT
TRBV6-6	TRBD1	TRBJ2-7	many	CASRYRDREEYEQYF	TGTGCCAGCAGGTACCGGGACAGGGAAGAGTACGAGCAGTACTTC
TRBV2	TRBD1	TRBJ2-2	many	CASTRDRGTGELFF	TGTGCCAGCACCCGGGACAGGGGCACCGGGGAGCTGTTTTTT
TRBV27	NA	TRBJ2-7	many	CASSPLEAYEQYF	TGTGCCAGCAGTCCGCTGGAGGCCTACGAGCAGTACTTC
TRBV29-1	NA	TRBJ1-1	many	CSVETGTYTEAFF	TGCAGCGTTGAGACGGGGACATACACTGAAGCTTTCTTT
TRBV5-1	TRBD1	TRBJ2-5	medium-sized	CASSIATGTGETQYF	TGCGCCAGCAGTATTGCTACCGGGACAGGAGAGACCCAGTACTTC
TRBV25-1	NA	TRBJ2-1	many	CASSEGGNEQFF	TGTGCCAGCAGTGAGGGGGGCAATGAGCAGTTCTTC
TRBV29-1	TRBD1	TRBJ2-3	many	CSAPRGTGFDTQYF	TGCAGCGCTCCTCGGGGGACAGGGTTCGATACGCAGTATTTT
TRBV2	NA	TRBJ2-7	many	CASAGTENYEQYF	TGTGCCAGCGCTGGGACGGAGAACTACGAGCAGTACTTC
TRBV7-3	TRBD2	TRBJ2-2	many	CASRYPRTSGGPNTGELFF	TGTGCCAGCAGATACCCACGGACTAGCGGGGGTCCGAACACCGGGGAGCTGTTTTTT
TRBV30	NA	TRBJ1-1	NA	CAWMSMLNTEAFF	TGTGCCTGGATGTCGATGTTGAACACTGAAGCTTTCTTT
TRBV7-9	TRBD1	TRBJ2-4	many	CASSSLTGGMSGIQYF	TGTGCCAGCAGCTCACTAACAGGGGGCATGTCGGGCATTCAGTACTTC
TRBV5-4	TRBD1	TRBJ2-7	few	CASSLGQGANEQYF	TGTGCCAGCAGCTTGGGACAGGGGGCGAACGAGCAGTACTTC
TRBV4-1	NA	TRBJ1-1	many	CASSQTFDTEAFF	TGCGCCAGCAGCCAGACCTTTGACACTGAAGCTTTCTTT
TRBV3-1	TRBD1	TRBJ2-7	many	CASSQSRDRPYEQYF	TGTGCCAGCAGCCAATCTCGGGACAGACCCTACGAGCAGTACTTC
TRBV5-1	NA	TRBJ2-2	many	CASSDPARRNTGELFF	TGCGCCAGCAGCGATCCCGCCAGAAGGAACACCGGGGAGCTGTTTTTT
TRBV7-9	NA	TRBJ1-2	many	CATLSDGGLNGYTF	TGTGCCACCTTATCGGACGGGGGCTTAAATGGCTACACCTTC
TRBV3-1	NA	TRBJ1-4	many	CASSQADSPTNEKLFF	TGTGCCAGCAGCCAAGCGGACAGCCCAACTAATGAAAAACTGTTTTTT
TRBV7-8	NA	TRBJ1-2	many	CASSLETEGYTF	TGTGCCAGCAGCTTAGAGACGGAGGGCTACACCTTC
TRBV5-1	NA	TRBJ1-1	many	CASSLTGLLEAFF	TGCGCCAGCAGCTTGACAGGGTTGCTTGAAGCTTTCTTT
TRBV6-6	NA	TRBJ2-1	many	CASRTGQSYNEQFF	TGTGCCAGCAGAACGGGACAAAGCTACAATGAGCAGTTCTTC
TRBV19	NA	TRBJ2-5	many	CASSTFQGEETQYF	TGTGCCAGTAGTACGTTTCAGGGTGAGGAGACCCAGTACTTC
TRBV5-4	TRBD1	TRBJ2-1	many	CASRIIPRTGDYNEQFF	TGTGCCAGCAGGATTATCCCGCGGACAGGTGACTACAATGAGCAGTTCTTC
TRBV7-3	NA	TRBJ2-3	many	CASSDPPSQTQYF	TGTGCCAGCAGCGACCCCCCTAGCCAGACGCAGTATTTT
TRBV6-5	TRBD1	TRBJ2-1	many	CASSYAAGGHNEQFF	TGTGCCAGCAGTTACGCCGCAGGGGGACACAATGAGCAGTTCTTC
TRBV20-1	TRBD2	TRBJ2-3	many	CSARDWIAGTDTQYF	TGCAGTGCTAGAGATTGGATAGCGGGGACAGATACGCAGTATTTT
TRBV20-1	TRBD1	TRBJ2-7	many	CSASIPGQGLYEQYF	TGCAGTGCTAGCATACCGGGACAGGGTTTATACGAGCAGTACTTC
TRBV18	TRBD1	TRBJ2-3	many	CASSPSGTGTDTQYF	TGTGCCAGCTCACCTTCCGGGACAGGCACAGATACGCAGTATTTT
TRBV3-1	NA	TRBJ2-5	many	CASSQEVWSLQETQYF	TGTGCCAGCAGCCAAGAGGTCTGGAGCCTACAAGAGACCCAGTACTTC
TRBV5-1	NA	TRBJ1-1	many	CASSLSFGLRGVINTEAFF	TGCGCCAGCAGCTTGTCCTTTGGCCTACGGGGGGTGATCAACACTGAAGCTTTCTTT
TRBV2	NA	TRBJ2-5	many	CASSGSRFDSGETQYF	TGTGCCAGCAGTGGCTCCCGGTTTGACAGTGGGGAGACCCAGTACTTC
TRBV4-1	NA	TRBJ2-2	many	CASSHAGLYPSTGELFF	TGCGCCAGCAGCCACGCGGGACTTTACCCCAGCACCGGGGAGCTGTTTTTT
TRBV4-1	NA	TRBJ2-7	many	CASSPGYRTYEQYF	TGCGCCAGCAGCCCCGGGTACAGAACCTACGAGCAGTACTTC
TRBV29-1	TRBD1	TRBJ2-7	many	CSVTPGQGSYEQYF	TGCAGCGTAACTCCGGGACAGGGTTCCTACGAGCAGTACTTC
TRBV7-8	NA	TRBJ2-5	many	CASSLRAGEKETQYF	TGTGCCAGCAGCTTACGGGCAGGGGAAAAAGAGACCCAGTACTTC
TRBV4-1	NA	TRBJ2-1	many	CASSDNEQFF	TGCGCCAGCAGCGACAATGAGCAGTTCTTC
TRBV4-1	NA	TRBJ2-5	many	CASSQDRGGYQETQYF	TGCGCCAGCAGCCAAGATCGCGGCGGGTACCAAGAGACCCAGTACTTC
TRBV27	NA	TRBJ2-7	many	CASSSLSNYEQYF	TGTGCCAGCAGTTCGCTGTCTAACTACGAGCAGTACTTC
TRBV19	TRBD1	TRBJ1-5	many	CASSASPNTGAQPQHF	TGTGCCAGTAGTGCTTCCCCCAATACAGGGGCTCAGCCCCAGCATTTT
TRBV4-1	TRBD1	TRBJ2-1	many	CASSQAGQGSNEQFF	TGCGCCAGCAGCCAGGCGGGACAGGGGTCCAATGAGCAGTTCTTC
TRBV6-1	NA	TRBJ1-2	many	CASSDLTESALNYGYTF	TGTGCCAGCAGTGACCTTACAGAGTCCGCTTTAAACTATGGCTACACCTTC
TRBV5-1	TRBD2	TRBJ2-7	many	CASTKGTSGDEQYF	TGCGCCAGCACCAAGGGGACTAGCGGAGACGAGCAGTACTTC
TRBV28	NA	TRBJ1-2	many	CASIRGNNYGYTF	TGTGCCAGCATCCGCGGGAATAACTATGGCTACACCTTC
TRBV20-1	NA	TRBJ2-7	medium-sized	CSARDFEGPNEQYF	TGCAGTGCTAGAGATTTCGAGGGGCCCAACGAGCAGTACTTC
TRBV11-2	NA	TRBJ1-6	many	CASSLVITGLLHF	TGTGCCAGCAGCTTAGTCATAACAGGGCTCCTCCACTTT
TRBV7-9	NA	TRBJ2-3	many	CASSQPTDTQYF	TGTGCCAGCAGCCAGCCCACAGATACGCAGTATTTT
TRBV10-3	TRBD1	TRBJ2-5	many	CAISESGTGKETQYF	TGTGCCATCAGTGAGTCGGGGACAGGGAAAGAGACCCAGTACTTC
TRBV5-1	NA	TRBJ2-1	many	CASSLALGGSYNEQFF	TGCGCCAGCAGCTTGGCTCTGGGGGGTTCCTACAATGAGCAGTTCTTC
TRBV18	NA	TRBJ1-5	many	CASSPPGWGVQPQHF	TGTGCCAGCTCACCACCTGGGTGGGGGGTTCAGCCCCAGCATTTT
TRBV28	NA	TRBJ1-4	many	CASSTGQIATNEKLFF	TGTGCCAGCAGTACCGGACAGATTGCAACTAATGAAAAACTGTTTTTT
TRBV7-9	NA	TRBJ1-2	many	CASSSGYFGYTF	TGTGCCAGCAGCTCCGGGTATTTTGGCTACACCTTC
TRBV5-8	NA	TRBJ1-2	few	CASSPTLNYGYTF	TGTGCCAGCAGCCCCACCCTCAACTATGGCTACACCTTC
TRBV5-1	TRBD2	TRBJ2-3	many	CASRVSGGEDTQYF	TGCGCCTCCCGGGTTAGCGGGGGTGAGGATACGCAGTATTTT
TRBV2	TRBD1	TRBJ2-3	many	CASSQKGQGTSTDTQYF	TGTGCCAGCAGTCAAAAAGGACAGGGGACAAGCACAGATACGCAGTATTTT
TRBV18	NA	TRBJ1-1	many	CASSPLKETEAFF	TGTGCCAGCTCACCCTTAAAGGAGACTGAAGCTTTCTTT